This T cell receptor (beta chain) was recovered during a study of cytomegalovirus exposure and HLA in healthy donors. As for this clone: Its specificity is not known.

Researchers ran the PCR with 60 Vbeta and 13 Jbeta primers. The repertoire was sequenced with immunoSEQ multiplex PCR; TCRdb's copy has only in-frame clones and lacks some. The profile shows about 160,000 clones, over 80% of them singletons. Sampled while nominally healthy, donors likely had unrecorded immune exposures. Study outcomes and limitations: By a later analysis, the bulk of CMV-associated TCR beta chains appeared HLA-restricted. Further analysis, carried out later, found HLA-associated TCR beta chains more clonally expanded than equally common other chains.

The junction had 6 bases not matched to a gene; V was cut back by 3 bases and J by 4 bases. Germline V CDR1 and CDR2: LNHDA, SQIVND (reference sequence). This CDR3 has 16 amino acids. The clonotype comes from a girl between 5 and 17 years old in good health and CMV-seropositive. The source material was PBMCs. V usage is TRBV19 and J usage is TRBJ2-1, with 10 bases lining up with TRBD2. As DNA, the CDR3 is TGTGCCAGTAGTATTCCTAGCGGGGGACGTTACAATGAGCAGTTCTTC. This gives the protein CASSIPSGGRYNEQFF.